The 9 T cell receptor beta chains below all came from one sample that was sequenced in a study of T cell repertoires in cytomegalovirus infection. From the reads, TCRdb called clonotypes with MiXCR, one entry per CDR3 protein. The sample contains 450,000 to 650,000 distinct CDR3 sequences, more than 20% of which appear only once. Material for sequencing was PBMCs. Every receptor here comes from a human donor in good health (CMV status not recorded). Some clones in this sample may be carry-over from other donors' samples.

This chain links TRBV7-2 with TRBJ1-6; D is undetermined. V lost 2 bases and J 10 bases, leaving 12 bases between the germline ends. The CDR3 contains 14 residues. Germline loops: CDR1 SGHTA, CDR2 FQGNSA. CDR3 coding DNA: TGTGCCAGCAGCTTATACAAGGTGGAGTCACCCCTCCACTTT. As protein: CASSLYKVESPLHF. Variable domain in full (rest from reference TRBV7-2 and TRBJ1-6): GAGVSQSPSNKVTEKGKDVELRCDPISGHTALYWYRQSLGQGLEFLIYFQGNSAPDKSGLPSDRFSAERTGGSVSTLTIQRTQQEDSAVYLCASSLYKVESPLHFGNGTRLTVT.

This clonotype was detected many times. The chain joins TRBV7-2 to TRBJ2-3; TRBD2 matches 16 bases. CDR1 and CDR2 from the germline V gene are SGHTA and FQGNSA. The ends lost 2 bases at V and 1 base at J; junction bases unmatched: 3. This CDR3 is 18 amino acids long. This CDR3 is CASSLFGTSGRGTDTQYF. CDR3 sequence (DNA): TGTGCCAGCAGCTTATTCGGGACTAGCGGGAGGGGCACAGATACGCAGTATTTT. The full variable domain, its missing parts supplied by reference TRBV7-2 and TRBJ2-3, is GAGVSQSPSNKVTEKGKDVELRCDPISGHTALYWYRQSLGQGLEFLIYFQGNSAPDKSGLPSDRFSAERTGGSVSTLTIQRTQQEDSAVYLCASSLFGTSGRGTDTQYFGPGTRLTVL.

This chain connects TRBV6-1 to TRBJ2-7; tentatively, D is TRBD1 (6 bases). V was pared by 4 bases and J by 6 bases, with 10 bases between. Germline values: CDR1 MNHNS, CDR2 SASEGT. The CDR3 has 12 amino acids. CDR3: CASSATGFEQYF. CDR3 coding DNA: TGTGCCAGCAGTGCAACAGGGTTCGAGCAGTACTTC.

The rearrangement links TRBV20-1 to TRBJ2-6; D is perhaps TRBD2 (5 bases). Germline lookup yields CDR1 DFQATT and CDR2 SNEGSKA (reference sequence). V was shortened by 6 bases and J by 0 bases, with 9 bases between the two germline ends. This CDR3 is built from 14 residues. CDR3 sequence (DNA): TGCAGTGCCGGACTGAACTCTGGGGCCAACGTCCTGACTTTC. The encoded protein is CSAGLNSGANVLTF.

This clonotype was seen more than once but under ten times. The V call is TRBV6-2 or TRBV6-3, the J call TRBJ2-3; 7 positions match TRBD2. The J segment lost 0 bases and the V segment lost 0 bases, leaving 12 bases of the junction unmatched. Germline lookup yields CDR1 MNHEY and CDR2 SVGEGT. This CDR3 region has 19 residues. The CDR3 bases are TGTGCCAGCAGTTACTCGACGGGGAGGGATCCTTTAAGCACAGATACGCAGTATTTT. Its translation: CASSYSTGRDPLSTDTQYF.

This clonotype was seen ten or more times. V usage is TRBV7-8 and J usage is TRBJ2-7; no definite D call. V shed 3 bases and J shed 0 bases, with 15 bases lying between them. The germline V gene has CDR1 SGHVS and CDR2 FQNEAQ. CDR3 length: 16 amino acids. The CDR3 loop is CASSLDLSSSSYEQYF. CDR3 nucleotides: TGTGCCAGCAGCTTGGACCTTAGTTCTAGCTCCTACGAGCAGTACTTC.

This clonotype appeared a few times. J is TRBJ2-5 and V is TRBV12-3 or TRBV12-4; 8 bases are shared with TRBD2. V was pared by 6 bases and J by 1 base, with 7 bases of the junction left unmatched. The CDR3 spans 15 residues. The CDR3 nucleotides are TGTGCCAGCAGCCATAACCTAGCGGGCCAAGAGACCCAGTACTTC. Encoded protein: CASSHNLAGQETQYF.

This clonotype has ten or more counts. V gene TRBV7-2 combines with J gene TRBJ2-1; 8 positions match TRBD1. Trimming took 4 bases from V and 2 from J; bases not matched to a gene: 4. This CDR3 is 15 amino acids long. Germline-derived CDR1 and CDR2 are SGHTA and FQGNSA. CDR3 DNA: TGTGCCAGCAGCTCCGGACAGGGAACCTACAATGAGCAGTTCTTC. Translated: CASSSGQGTYNEQFF.

This clonotype was observed a few times. The J gene is TRBJ2-5, the V gene TRBV2; TRBD2 aligns across 11 bases. Germline assignment: CDR1 SNHLY and CDR2 FYNNEI. J gave up 2 bases and V 7 bases, and 6 bases lay outside the gene matches. This CDR3 is 15 amino acids long. CDR3 residues: CASNFLAGGQETQYF. CDR3 coding DNA: TGTGCCAGCAATTTCTTAGCGGGAGGGCAAGAGACCCAGTACTTC.